This T cell receptor (beta chain) was sequenced for a study of tumor and adjacent non-tumor tissue in lung cancer. Study as a whole: Histology: about a dozen adenocarcinoma, 2 squamous cell carcinoma, 1 small cell lung cancer. Findings and limits, study-wide: TCR diversity was significantly greater in tumor than normal lung tissue.

The library came from three nested PCR rounds adapted from ARM-PCR protocols. TCRdb re-derived calls from the multiplex PCR reads in MiXCR, one entry per CDR3 protein. The repertoire consists of 220,000 or so distinct CDR3 sequences, with 70% to 75% occurring once and the leading ten covering approximately 25%. No cell sorting was done before RNA was extracted from the tissue. This clonotype occurred once. Its specificity is not known. The germline gene is not matched at one end of the junction; a read error may be the cause. The CDR3 spans 13 residues. CDR1 is MNHEY and CDR2 is SVGEGT in the germline V gene.

Sequencing was performed on lung tumor tissue. The origin of this receptor is a man in his sixties with non-small cell lung cancer. V gene TRBV6-2 or TRBV6-3 combines with J gene TRBJ2-5; D is perhaps TRBD1 (5 bases). CDR3 sequence (DNA): TGTGCCAGCAGCCACGCAGGGCGAGAGAGCCAGTACTTC. This gives the protein CASSHAGRESQYF.